This entry features one T cell receptor (beta chain) sequence. Antigen: not known. The CDR3 is made up of 17 amino acids. CDR1 is SGHRS and CDR2 is YFSETQ in the germline V gene. V was pared by 1 base and J by 6 bases, with 15 bases of the junction left unmatched. These data are taken from a study of response to subunit inactivated influenza vaccine. General study results and limits: A suggestion made by the authors is that each seasonal influenza vaccination recruits few new T cells.

TCRdb used MiXCR to reprocess the RT-PCR reads, holding one entry per CDR3 protein. This sample carries roughly 650,000 distinct CDR3 sequences, less than 15% of them seen once, and the ten largest clones take about 7.4%. Sequencing used PBMCs from blood, obtained about 14 days before vaccination. The receptor's source is a man aged 50 or older who received an inactivated influenza vaccine. The chain links TRBV5-1 to TRBJ1-1, with TRBD1 matching over 7 bases. The CDR3, as DNA: TGCGCCAGCAGCTTGTCCCTAGTCCGGGACAGTTACTCTGAAGCTTTCTTT. Translating it yields CASSLSLVRDSYSEAFF.